These 15 T cell receptor beta chains share one sample of origin, sequenced in a study of breast tumors, draining lymph nodes, adjacent tissues. Samples came from axillary lymph nodes draining the breast cancer. TCRdb re-called the multiplex PCR reads through MiXCR, storing one row per CDR3 protein. The data hold about 110,000 distinct CDR3 sequences, with around 30% observed a single time. Specimen: axillary lymph node tissue. The receptors were gathered from a female donor with breast cancer. Some clones in this sample may be carry-over from other donors' samples.

This clonotype was recorded many times. The CDR3 spells CASIATAGGQGTVLTF. In nucleotides, the CDR3 is TGTGCCAGTATTGCCACGGCGGGGGGCCAAGGAACCGTCCTGACTTTC. The chain couples TRBV19 to TRBJ2-6; 8 bases align to TRBD2. Per germline, CDR1 LNHDA and CDR2 SQIVND (reference sequence). The junction had 17 bases not matched to a gene; V was cut back by 7 bases and J by 12 bases. This CDR3 contains 16 residues.

This clonotype appeared many times. The CDR3 does not end in the conserved phenylalanine or tryptophan, so this is likely a read error. The chain combines TRBV20-1 with TRBJ2-7, with 8 positions matching TRBD1. V was pared by 6 bases and J by 1 base, with 8 bases of the junction left unmatched. Per the germline V gene, CDR1 is DFQATT and CDR2 is SNEGSKA (reference sequence). This CDR3 spans 14 amino acids. The CDR3: CSALGQGSSYEQYL. The CDR3 DNA reads as TGCAGTGCCCTAGGACAGGGAAGTTCCTACGAGCAGTACCTC.

This clonotype was picked up many times. V usage is TRBV2 and J usage is TRBJ2-1; D perhaps matches TRBD2 (6 bases). CDR3 size: 16 residues. Per the germline V gene, CDR1 is SNHLY and CDR2 is FYNNEI. Trimming removed 2 bases from V and 6 bases from J, with 17 bases in between. The CDR3 loop is CASSELTGEAFNEQFF. Here the CDR3 DNA reads TGTGCCAGCAGTGAACTGACGGGAGAGGCTTTCAATGAGCAGTTCTTC.

The gene calls are TRBV28 and TRBJ2-1; 11 positions match TRBD2. Losses at the gene ends were 7 bases for V and 4 bases for J; bases not matched to a gene: 9. CDR1 and CDR2 (germline): MDHEN, SYDVKM. The CDR3 length is 16 residues. CDR3 in amino acids: CASTGGLAARYNEQFF. CDR3 coding DNA: TGTGCCAGCACTGGGGGACTAGCGGCCCGTTACAATGAGCAGTTCTTC. The full variable domain, rest sourced from reference TRBV28 and TRBJ2-1, is DVKVTQSSRYLVKRTGEKVFLECVQDMDHENMFWYRQDPGLGLRLIYFSYDVKMKEKGDIPEGYSVSREKKERFSLILESASTNQTSMYLCASTGGLAARYNEQFFGPGTRLTVL.

This clonotype was observed at least ten times. The chain carries TRBV4-2 and TRBJ1-5; possibly TRBD1 for D (6 bases). Germline assignment: CDR1 LGHNA and CDR2 YNFKEQ. The CDR3 runs to 16 residues. V gave up 1 base and J gave up 3 bases, with 13 bases separating them. CDR3 residues: CASSQGPAGDNQPQHF. DNA of the CDR3: TGTGCCAGCAGCCAAGGTCCCGCAGGGGACAATCAGCCCCAGCATTTT.

Notes on this clonotype: Mismatch with germline at one junction end may stem from a read error. V gene TRBV5-1 combines with J gene TRBJ1-3, with a possible D match to TRBD1 (6 bases). The CDR3 spans 14 residues. Germline V gene data show CDR1 as SGHRS and CDR2 as YFSETQ. The DNA of the CDR3 is TGCGCCAGCAGCTTGGACAGGGAACTACACACAATATATTTT. Translating it yields CASSLDRELHTIYF.

The V call is TRBV20-1, the J call TRBJ1-2; D may be TRBD1 (6 bases). Germline V gene lookup returns CDR1 DFQATT and CDR2 SNEGSKA (reference sequence). V shed 1 base and J shed 2 bases, with 20 bases lying between them. This CDR3 comprises 17 residues. The chain's CDR3 is CSARVLMDSFLNYGYTF. In DNA form, the CDR3 reads TGCAGTGCTAGAGTGCTAATGGACAGTTTCCTCAACTATGGCTACACCTTC.

The rearrangement links TRBV15 to TRBJ2-5, with D perhaps being TRBD1 or TRBD2 (6 bases each). The germline V gene has CDR1 LNHNV and CDR2 YYDKDF (reference sequence). This CDR3 comprises 15 residues. The germline V and J ends were trimmed by 5 bases and 0 bases, with 13 bases remaining between them. The CDR3 loop reads CATSVGGTNQETQYF. The CDR3 nucleotides read TGTGCCACCAGCGTAGGGGGGACCAACCAAGAGACCCAGTACTTC. Filled out from reference TRBV15 and TRBJ2-5, the complete variable domain reads DAMVIQNPRYQVTQFGKPVTLSCSQTLNHNVMYWYQQKSSQAPKLLFHYYDKDFNNEADTPDNFQSRRPNTSFCFLDIRSPGLGDTAMYLCATSVGGTNQETQYFGPGTRLLVL.

Worth noting for this clonotype: At one of its ends the junction is not consistent with the germline gene, which may arise from a read error. The chain is built from TRBV5-1 and TRBJ1-6, with 7 nucleotides matching TRBD1. Per the germline V gene, CDR1 is SGHRS and CDR2 is YFSETQ. The CDR3 is 14 amino acids. The DNA for the CDR3 is TGCGCCAGCAGCACAGGACAGGAAAATTCCCCCCTCCACTTT. It encodes CASSTGQENSPLHF.

This clonotype was detected ten times or more. A clone one base away is much larger, so this may be a read error. The chain combines TRBV7-9 with TRBJ2-5; a possible D gene is TRBD1 (6 bases). The CDR3 is made up of 15 amino acids. Germline CDR1 and CDR2: SEHNR and FQNEAQ (reference sequence). CDR3 in DNA: TGTGCCAGCAGCTTTCTAGGACAGAGGATAGAGACCCAGCACTTC. Its translation: CASSFLGQRIETQHF.

The chain has TRBV19 and TRBJ2-3; D gene uncertain. With 2 bases removed from V and 6 bases from J, the gap between germline ends came to 9 bases. Germline V gene lookup returns CDR1 LNHDA and CDR2 SQIVND (reference sequence). CDR3 size: 13 residues. CDR3 coding DNA: TGTGCCAGTAGTATAAATGTAGTGGATACGCAGTATTTT. It yields the protein CASSINVVDTQYF.

This clonotype was counted ten times or more. A much larger clone lies a single base off, so this may be a read error. V gene TRBV20-1 combines with J gene TRBJ1-2; 7 bases match TRBD1. This CDR3 is 12 amino acids long. From germline, CDR1 is DFQATT and CDR2 SNEGSKA (reference sequence). The DNA of the CDR3 is TGCAGTGCGACCGGACAGGCCTATGGCTCCACCTTC. Its protein product is CSATGQAYGSTF.

The chain recombines TRBV7-2 with TRBJ2-2; 15 bases align to TRBD2. The CDR3 extends over 17 amino acids. With V trimmed by 5 bases and J by 4 bases, 5 bases remained unmatched. Germline CDR1 and CDR2: SGHTA and FQGNSA. CDR3 in amino acids: CASSAGLAGGFTGELFF. The CDR3 DNA follows: TGTGCCAGCAGCGCGGGACTAGCGGGGGGATTCACCGGGGAGCTGTTTTTT.

The V call is TRBV6-4, the J call TRBJ2-5; the match to TRBD2 covers 9 bases. The trim removed 4 bases at V and 5 bases at J, leaving 14 bases unmatched. Germline values: CDR1 MRHNA, CDR2 SNTAGT. The length of the CDR3 is 17 residues. The CDR3 DNA reads TGTGCCAGCAGTGCCCGCTCCGGTAGCGGGAGTTCTGAGACCCAGTACTTC. It is translated as CASSARSGSGSSETQYF.

The sample holds many counts of this clonotype. The V and J genes are TRBV4-2 and TRBJ1-5; D perhaps matches TRBD1 (6 bases). Germline V gene data show CDR1 as LGHNA and CDR2 as YNFKEQ. The CDR3 contains 16 residues. V was clipped by 2 bases and J by 2 bases, with 13 bases between them. The CDR3 DNA reads as TGTGCCAGCAGCCAATACAGGGACAATGGCAATCAGCCCCAGCATTTT. This codes for CASSQYRDNGNQPQHF.